Below, one T cell receptor beta chain is given with its context. Its specificity is unknown. A much more abundant neighbour one base away suggests this may be a read error. The data are from a study of CD8 T cells in ankylosing spondylitis. Regarding the study as a whole: Earlier authors reported some of these motif variants in reactive arthritis synovial fluid and blood.

CDR3 length equals 14 residues. CDR1 is LNHNV and CDR2 is YYDKDF in the germline V gene (reference sequence). TCRdb processed the 5' RACE reads anew with MiXCR; each CDR3 protein has one entry. The top ten clones hold roughly 9.5% of a sample with 250,000 to 400,000 distinct CDR3 sequences, approximately 10% of them seen once. The source is a female donor with ankylosing spondylitis or in good health (not recorded which). The rearrangement uses TRBV15 and TRBJ2-7; D call uncertain. The sample comprised blood, either unsorted or a sorted T cell fraction (not recorded which). This CDR3 reads CATNREVGTYEQYF. CDR3 sequence (DNA): TGTGCCACCAACAGAGAAGTAGGTACCTACGAGCAGTACTTC.